Listed here are 27 T cell receptor beta chains from one sample, sequenced in a study of blood T cell repertoires in COVID-19. Method: immunoSEQ multiplex PCR; TCRdb's copy keeps in-frame clones and lacks some. The table lists under 450,000 clones, around 84% of them singletons, with roughly 1.2% in the top ten. Sequencing used peripheral blood. These receptors originate from a human donor with acute or convalescent COVID-19. The donor label of this sample is uncertain.

This chain connects TRBV28 to TRBJ2-3, with 8 positions matching TRBD1. Trimming at V came to 3 bases and at J to 5 bases, leaving 7 bases not matched to a gene. The CDR3 is 15 residues long. The V gene's germline CDR1 is MDHEN and CDR2 SYDVKM. The CDR3 DNA is TGTGCCAGCAGTTTGAGGGCAGGGGGCGTAGATACGCAGTATTTT. Encoded protein: CASSLRAGGVDTQYF.

The rearrangement links TRBV27 to TRBJ1-2; a weak D match, TRBD1 (5 bases). Germline loops: CDR1 MNHEY, CDR2 SMNVEV (reference sequence). Trimming stripped 3 bases from V and 8 bases from J, with 19 bases between. This CDR3 comprises 15 residues. DNA for the CDR3: TGTGCCAGCAGTTTTTTTGGGACTGGGATGGGCGGCTACACCTTC. Translation gives CASSFFGTGMGGYTF.

This chain's CDR3 is CASSSKLAGDRETQYF. CDR3 sequence (DNA): TGTGCCAGCAGCTCGAAACTAGCGGGAGACCGTGAGACCCAGTACTTC. This chain joins TRBV5-4 and TRBJ2-5; TRBD2 aligns across 11 bases. This CDR3 has 16 amino acids. CDR1 SGHNT and CDR2 YYREEE come from the germline V gene (reference sequence). After removal of 3 bases from V and 5 bases from J, the junction contained 9 bases not matched to a gene.

This chain uses TRBV28 with TRBJ2-7, with 10 bases that match TRBD2. Trimming cost V 5 bases and J 0 bases; bases outside gene matches: 4. CDR3 length: 15 residues. Germline V gene lookup returns CDR1 MDHEN and CDR2 SYDVKM. DNA for the CDR3: TGTGCCAGCAGTCTTAGCGGGGGGCCCTCCTACGAGCAGTACTTC. Its protein is CASSLSGGPSYEQYF.

Comments on this clone: One end of the junction is discordant with germline, which a read error may explain. The V call is TRBV6-5, the J call TRBJ1-6; D is perhaps TRBD1 (6 bases). Germline CDR1 and CDR2: MNHEY and SVGAGI. The CDR3 has 13 amino acids. The CDR3 DNA is TGTGCCAGCCGGGGGGCTCGGAATTCACTCCTCCACTTT. This codes for CASRGARNSLLHF.

CDR3 loop: CASSPDGIDSYNEQFF. In DNA form, the CDR3 reads TGTGCCAGCAGCCCGGACGGGATTGACTCCTACAATGAGCAGTTCTTC. J is TRBJ2-1 and V is TRBV7-9, with D maybe TRBD2 (5 bases). Germline CDR1 SEHNR, CDR2 FQNEAQ (reference sequence). Trimming left V 5 bases short and J 0 bases short, with 14 bases between. The CDR3 runs to 16 residues. Filled out from reference TRBV7-9 and TRBJ2-1, the complete variable domain reads DTGVSQNPRHKITKRGQNVTFRCDPISEHNRLYWYRQTLGQGPEFLTYFQNEAQLEKSRLLSDRFSAERPKGSFSTLEIQRTEQGDSAMYLCASSPDGIDSYNEQFFGPGTRLTVL.

The gene calls are TRBV5-1 and TRBJ1-1; D is perhaps TRBD1 (5 bases). The V end was cut by 4 bases, the J end by 7 bases, with 14 bases between. CDR3 length: 13 amino acids. Per germline, CDR1 SGHRS and CDR2 YFSETQ. CDR3 coding DNA: TGCGCCAGCAGCCTTTCAGGGTCGGGTGAAGCTTTCTTT. This gives the protein CASSLSGSGEAFF.

This chain connects TRBV5-1 to TRBJ1-1; no reliable D call. V gave up 0 bases and J gave up 0 bases, with 6 bases separating them. The germline CDR1 and CDR2 sequences are SGHRS and YFSETQ. The CDR3 spans 14 residues. In DNA form, the CDR3 reads TGCGCCAGCAGCTTGGAACAGCTGAACACTGAAGCTTTCTTT. This codes for CASSLEQLNTEAFF. The variable domain in full, with the rest retrieved from reference TRBV5-1 and TRBJ1-1, is KAGVTQTPRYLIKTRGQQVTLSCSPISGHRSVSWYQQTPGQGLQFLFEYFSETQRNKGNFPGRFSGRQFSNSRSEMNVSTLELGDSALYLCASSLEQLNTEAFFGQGTRLTVV.

The V and J genes are TRBV10-3 and TRBJ1-1; D might be TRBD1 (6 bases). The CDR3 has 14 residues. CDR1 is ENHRY, CDR2 SYGVKD, per germline. The ends were cut back, 3 bases at V and 3 bases at J, with 11 bases in the middle. Here the CDR3 DNA reads TGTGCCATCAGTGATGGCAGGGGTTACACTGAAGCTTTCTTT. The encoded protein is CAISDGRGYTEAFF.

The rearrangement joins TRBV19 to TRBJ2-1; possibly TRBD2 for D (6 bases). CDR3 length equals 14 residues. V lost 4 bases to trimming and J lost 1 base, with 8 bases between them. Germline CDR1 and CDR2: LNHDA and SQIVND (reference sequence). The CDR3 DNA follows: TGTGCCAGTAGTAAAGGGAGGTCCTACAATGAGCAGTTCTTC. Its protein product is CASSKGRSYNEQFF.

CDR3 amino acids: CASRLEQGYGYTF. The CDR3 nucleotides read TGTGCCAGCAGACTAGAACAGGGGTATGGCTACACCTTC. V is TRBV2 and J is TRBJ1-2, with TRBD1 identical over 7 bases. The CDR3 is made up of 13 amino acids. CDR1 SNHLY and CDR2 FYNNEI come from the germline V gene. V lost 6 bases, J lost 5 bases, and 6 bases stayed unmatched.

J is TRBJ1-3 and V is TRBV5-5; D not certain. The CDR3 runs 14 residues. Germline loops: CDR1 SGHKS, CDR2 YYEKEE (reference sequence). Deletions cut 10 bases from V and 0 bases from J, with 14 bases between. CDR3 DNA: TGTGCCTCGCGACACAGCGGCTCTGGAAACACCATATATTTT. This codes for CASRHSGSGNTIYF.

This sequence joins TRBV11-2 and TRBJ1-2; 7 bases are shared with TRBD1. CDR3 length: 16 residues. J gave up 0 bases and V 1 base, and 5 bases lay outside the gene matches. Germline lookup yields CDR1 SGHAT and CDR2 FQNNGV. The CDR3 spells CASSLGPGTANYGYTF. In DNA form, the CDR3 reads TGTGCCAGCAGCTTAGGCCCCGGGACAGCTAACTATGGCTACACCTTC.

The count of this clone is one. CDR3 coding DNA: TGTGCCAGCAGCTTAAGCCTCCCGACTCCGGCCACCGGGGAGCTGTTTTTT. Translation: CASSLSLPTPATGELFF. This chain links TRBV7-2 with TRBJ2-2; D unresolved. The V gene lost 2 bases and the J gene lost 4 bases, with 17 bases spanning the gap. CDR1 and CDR2 (germline): SGHTA, FQGNSA. The CDR3 covers 17 residues. Complete variable domain (other parts from reference TRBV7-2 and TRBJ2-2): GAGVSQSPSNKVTEKGKDVELRCDPISGHTALYWYRQSLGQGLEFLIYFQGNSAPDKSGLPSDRFSAERTGGSVSTLTIQRTQQEDSAVYLCASSLSLPTPATGELFFGEGSRLTVL.

V and J are TRBV7-8 and TRBJ2-7, with D perhaps TRBD2 (5 bases). The length of the CDR3 is 14 residues. Germline loops: CDR1 SGHVS, CDR2 FQNEAQ. V lost 3 bases and J lost 2, with 11 bases in between. The CDR3 bases are TGTGCCAGCAGCTTTGGGAGCGGAGCCTACGAGCAGTACTTC. This sequence encodes CASSFGSGAYEQYF.

This chain links TRBV4-2 with TRBJ2-5; the match to TRBD2 covers 10 bases. The CDR3 has 18 residues. J was trimmed by 0 bases and V by 0 bases; bases with no gene match: 7. Germline V CDR1 and CDR2: LGHNA, YNFKEQ. This chain's CDR3 is CASSQDGLAGEYQETQYF. The CDR3 DNA is TGTGCCAGCAGCCAAGATGGGCTAGCGGGGGAATACCAAGAGACCCAGTACTTC.

This chain links TRBV5-6 with TRBJ1-2; no reliable D call. CDR1 is SGHDT and CDR2 is YYEEEE in the germline V gene. V lost 0 bases to trimming and J lost 2 bases, with 2 bases between them. The CDR3 runs to 12 residues. The CDR3, as DNA: TGTGCCAGCAGCTTGGCAAACTATGGCTACACCTTC. Amino acid sequence: CASSLANYGYTF.

The rearrangement uses TRBV6-5 and TRBJ2-7, with D tentatively TRBD2 (5 bases). Trimming removed 6 bases from V and 2 bases from J, with 17 bases in between. CDR1 and CDR2 from the germline V gene are MNHEY and SVGAGI. The length of the CDR3 is 15 residues. The CDR3 reads CASRDPATGTYEQYF. Here the CDR3 DNA reads TGTGCCAGCAGGGACCCTGCGACGGGAACCTACGAGCAGTACTTC.

The chain combines TRBV11-2 with TRBJ2-1; D gene unclear. This CDR3 is built from 15 residues. Trimming removed 1 base at V and 0 bases at J, with 7 bases between. CDR1 is SGHAT and CDR2 is FQNNGV in the germline V gene. The CDR3 nucleotides read TGTGCCAGCAGCTTAGCGTACAGCTCCTACAATGAGCAGTTCTTC. Its protein product is CASSLAYSSYNEQFF.

This clone showed up just once. This sequence joins TRBV27 and TRBJ2-3, with D possibly TRBD2 on 5 matching bases. Germline V gene lookup returns CDR1 MNHEY and CDR2 SMNVEV (reference sequence). The CDR3 sequence is 16 residues long. V lost 7 bases to trimming and J lost 6 bases, with 23 bases between them. CDR3 in DNA: TGTGCCAGCATCAACTTGAAGGCCGGAGGTCTGGATACGCAGTATTTT. Translation gives CASINLKAGGLDTQYF.

The chain couples TRBV30 to TRBJ1-1; 7 bases agree with TRBD1. Germline CDR1 and CDR2: GTSNPN and SVGIG (reference sequence). This CDR3 comprises 14 residues. Trimming at V came to 6 bases and at J to 3 bases, leaving 10 bases not matched to a gene. This CDR3 reads CACHWPGGYTEAFF. The CDR3 DNA is TGTGCCTGTCACTGGCCAGGGGGTTACACTGAAGCTTTCTTT.

The CDR3: CASSESGGEAFF. Written as DNA, the CDR3 is TGCGCCAGCAGTGAGTCGGGGGGAGAAGCTTTCTTT. The rearrangement links TRBV10-2 to TRBJ1-1, with D tentatively TRBD1 (5 bases). The CDR3 runs to 12 residues. Between the trimmed V and J ends, which lost 0 bases and 8 bases, there was a span of 7 bases. Germline values: CDR1 WSHSY, CDR2 SAAADI.

The sample holds a few counts of this clone. V gene TRBV7-2 combines with J gene TRBJ2-7; 7 bases align to TRBD2. With V trimmed by 0 bases and J by 1 base, 3 bases remained unmatched. Germline CDR1 and CDR2: SGHTA and FQGNSA. This CDR3 has 15 residues. CDR3 amino acids: CASSLASGLSYEQYF. DNA of the CDR3: TGTGCCAGCAGCTTAGCTAGCGGGTTGTCCTACGAGCAGTACTTC. Filled out from reference TRBV7-2 and TRBJ2-7, the complete variable domain reads GAGVSQSPSNKVTEKGKDVELRCDPISGHTALYWYRQSLGQGLEFLIYFQGNSAPDKSGLPSDRFSAERTGGSVSTLTIQRTQQEDSAVYLCASSLASGLSYEQYFGPGTRLTVT.

The genes are TRBV27 and TRBJ2-7; 9 nucleotides match TRBD1. CDR1 and CDR2 (germline): MNHEY, SMNVEV (reference sequence). This CDR3 comprises 14 residues. V was pared by 10 bases and J by 5 bases, with 12 bases of the junction left unmatched. CDR3 sequence (DNA): TGTGCCACCCGACAGGGGGGTTTAGTAAACGAGCAGTACTTC. Translating gives CATRQGGLVNEQYF.

This clone was detected a few times. The CDR3 DNA reads as TGTGCCAGCAGCCAAGGGACAGTTGGGCAGCCCCAGCATTTT. Protein product: CASSQGTVGQPQHF. The V call is TRBV5-5, the J call TRBJ1-5; 7 bases line up with TRBD1. V lost 4 bases to trimming and J lost 7 bases; unmatched junction nucleotides: 8. Germline CDR1 is SGHKS and CDR2 is YYEKEE (reference sequence). The CDR3 spans 14 residues.

This chain links TRBV3-1 (or the pseudogene TRBV3-2) with TRBJ2-3, with TRBD2 matching over 8 bases. After removal of 4 bases from V and 5 bases from J, the junction contained 11 bases not matched to a gene. Germline loops: CDR1 LGHDT, CDR2 YNNKEL (reference sequence). CDR3 length equals 16 residues. CDR3 DNA: TGTGCCAGCAGCCGAGGATCCGGGGGGGCGGTAGATACGCAGTATTTT. It is translated as CASSRGSGGAVDTQYF.

The table lists this clone with a few counts. The chain has TRBV19 and TRBJ1-1, with TRBD1 identical over 10 bases. Germline-derived CDR1 and CDR2 are LNHDA and SQIVND (reference sequence). The CDR3 has 15 residues. V was pared by 3 bases and J by 4 bases, with 5 bases of the junction left unmatched. The CDR3 nucleotides are TGTGCCAGTAGTATTAGTTGGGACAGGGGCACTGAAGCTTTCTTT. Translation: CASSISWDRGTEAFF.